This is a list of T cell receptor beta chains from one sample in a study of PD-L1 blockade in urothelial cancer. Measured with immunoSEQ multiplex PCR; TCRdb has only the in-frame clones, and not every one. The sample records some 120,000 clones, approximately 90% being singletons. The sequencing used PBMCs, collected around atezolizumab (anti-PD-L1) treatment. Receptor source: a man aged 55 to 70 with urothelial cancer. Each CDR3 is given with its conserved first and last residue. The order of the fields is clone size, V gene, D gene, J gene, CDR3 DNA, CDR3 protein. D genes are given only for firm matches. A row's size may be missing; if present it is once, few, many or a size class.

abundance: once
v_gene: TRBV15
d_gene: -
j_gene: TRBJ2-5
CDR3nt: TGTGCCACCAGCAGAGAGAGGCGTGAGACCCAGTACTTC
CDR3aa: CATSRERRETQYF

abundance: -
v_gene: TRBV6-1
d_gene: TRBD1
j_gene: TRBJ2-1
CDR3nt: TGTGCCAGCAGTACGGGACAGGGGTATGAGCAGTTCTTC
CDR3aa: CASSTGQGYEQFF

abundance: -
v_gene: TRBV28
d_gene: TRBD1
j_gene: TRBJ1-2
CDR3nt: TGTGCCAGCAGGGTGCGGGGACAGGGGGCTGGGGGCTACACCTTC
CDR3aa: CASRVRGQGAGGYTF

abundance: -
v_gene: TRBV29-1
d_gene: TRBD2
j_gene: TRBJ2-2
CDR3nt: TGCAGCGTTGAGTGGGCGACTAGCGGGACCGGGGAGCTGTTTTTT
CDR3aa: CSVEWATSGTGELFF

abundance: -
v_gene: TRBV14
d_gene: TRBD1
j_gene: TRBJ1-3
CDR3nt: TGTGCCAGCAGCCAGCGACAGGGCTCTGGAAACACCATATATTTT
CDR3aa: CASSQRQGSGNTIYF

abundance: -
v_gene: TRBV29-1
d_gene: TRBD1
j_gene: TRBJ1-1
CDR3nt: TGCAGCGTTGGTCAGGGGGCTACTGAAGCTTTCTTT
CDR3aa: CSVGQGATEAFF

abundance: once
v_gene: TRBV2
d_gene: -
j_gene: TRBJ2-3
CDR3nt: TGTGCCAGCAGTCCCGGGCGGGGCACAGATACGCAGTATTTT
CDR3aa: CASSPGRGTDTQYF

abundance: -
v_gene: TRBV15
d_gene: TRBD1
j_gene: TRBJ2-1
CDR3nt: TGTGCCACCAGCAGAAAGGGGGCGTTATCTAATGAGCAGTTCTTC
CDR3aa: CATSRKGALSNEQFF

abundance: -
v_gene: TRBV10-3
d_gene: -
j_gene: TRBJ2-3
CDR3nt: TGTGCCATCAAGGAGGACCCGAGCACAGATACGCAGTATTTT
CDR3aa: CAIKEDPSTDTQYF

abundance: -
v_gene: TRBV18
d_gene: -
j_gene: TRBJ2-7
CDR3nt: TGTGCCAGCTCACCCCCCGGGAGTTACGAGCAGTACTTC
CDR3aa: CASSPPGSYEQYF

abundance: -
v_gene: TRBV9
d_gene: TRBD2
j_gene: TRBJ2-7
CDR3nt: TGTGCCAGCAGCGTAGGAGCGGGGGGAGGTTACGAGCAGTACTTC
CDR3aa: CASSVGAGGGYEQYF

abundance: few
v_gene: TRBV4-3
d_gene: -
j_gene: TRBJ1-6
CDR3nt: TGCGCCAGCAGCCAAGATGATTCCGGACCCCTCCACTTT
CDR3aa: CASSQDDSGPLHF

abundance: -
v_gene: TRBV30
d_gene: TRBD2
j_gene: TRBJ2-5
CDR3nt: TGTGCCTGGACGGGGGGGGTAAGGGTGACCCAGTACTTC
CDR3aa: CAWTGGVRVTQYF

abundance: once
v_gene: TRBV28
d_gene: TRBD2
j_gene: TRBJ2-7
CDR3nt: TGTGCCAGCAGGCTGGGCGGGGGGCGTTACGAGCAGTACTTC
CDR3aa: CASRLGGGRYEQYF

abundance: once
v_gene: TRBV29-1
d_gene: TRBD1
j_gene: TRBJ1-6
CDR3nt: TGCAGCGTTTCCCTCGACAGGGGAGGCAATTCACCCCTCCACTTT
CDR3aa: CSVSLDRGGNSPLHF

abundance: -
v_gene: TRBV5-1
d_gene: TRBD1
j_gene: TRBJ2-1
CDR3nt: TGCGCCAGCAGCTCAGCCGGGGGACAGGGCAGCTCCTACAATGAGCAGTTCTTC
CDR3aa: CASSSAGGQGSSYNEQFF

abundance: -
v_gene: TRBV7-2
d_gene: TRBD2
j_gene: TRBJ2-5
CDR3nt: TGTGCCAGCAGCTGGATGTTAGCGGGGGGGCAAGAGACCCAGTACTTC
CDR3aa: CASSWMLAGGQETQYF